This TCR beta chain stems from a study of T cells in Graves' hyperthyroidism and ophthalmopathy. Stable disease denoted Graves' hyperthyroidism without ophthalmopathy progression within 18 months. Patients were aged 18 to 65, had disease duration under 2 months, and had newly diagnosed hyperthyroidism. Lactation, pregnancy, other autoimmune disease or uncontrolled infection led to exclusion of patients. Researchers took RNA transcripts and amplified the TCR beta CDR3 regions from them. A first-round RT-PCR of the TCR CDR3 used the HTBI primer set. TCRdb redid the calling of the multiplex PCR reads with MiXCR, one entry per CDR3 protein. This table has about 840,000 distinct CDR3 sequences, 35% to 40% appearing once. Per the germline V gene, CDR1 is SEHNR and CDR2 is FQNEAQ (reference sequence). The length of the CDR3 is 15 residues. V dropped 4 bases and J dropped 0 bases, with 12 bases sitting between them.

This clonotype was detected only a few times. Its antigen is unidentified. General study points: Blood also carried most thyroid clonotypes expanded above 0.001.

The gene calls are TRBV7-9 and TRBJ1-1; D unclear. The sequenced material came from blood. The TCR originated in a man between 18 and 35 years old with Graves' hyperthyroidism. The CDR3 spells CASSSVSNLNTEAFF. The CDR3 nucleotides read TGTGCCAGCAGCTCCGTAAGCAATTTGAACACTGAAGCTTTCTTT.